Each of the 17 T cell receptor beta chains below was sequenced from the same sample in a study of cytomegalovirus exposure and HLA in healthy donors. This PCR relied on a set of 60 Vbeta primers and 13 Jbeta primers. The protocol was immunoSEQ multiplex PCR, while the TCRdb copy is restricted to in-frame clones and leaves out a portion. The sample includes about 94,000 clones, approximately 79% seen only once; the top ten take 3.8%. Specimen: PBMCs. These TCRs come from a woman in her forties in good health and CMV-seronegative.

This clone was seen just once. CDR3 residues: CASSATGAYDEKLFF. CDR3 nucleotide sequence: TGTGCCAGCAGCGCCACAGGCGCTTACGATGAAAAACTGTTTTTT. This chain connects TRBV5-4 to TRBJ1-4; possible D gene TRBD1, 5 bases. The CDR3 covers 15 residues. Trimming took 4 bases from V and 6 from J, leaving 16 bases between them. Germline V gene sequence: CDR1 SGHNT, CDR2 YYREEE (reference sequence).

The chain is built from TRBV13 and TRBJ1-4, with D tentatively TRBD1 (6 bases). CDR1 is PRHDT and CDR2 is FYEKMQ in the germline V gene (reference sequence). The CDR3 runs 12 residues. Trimming cost V 5 bases and J 14 bases, with 15 bases left between them. The CDR3 reads CASSMSRRGLFF. The CDR3 region has the DNA TGTGCCAGCAGCATGTCTAGAAGGGGGCTGTTTTTT.

The chain has TRBV15 and TRBJ2-3, with TRBD1 matching over 8 bases. The J segment lost 8 bases and the V segment lost 1 base, leaving 8 bases of the junction unmatched. CDR1 is LNHNV and CDR2 is YYDKDF in the germline V gene (reference sequence). This CDR3 is built from 15 residues. The CDR3 sequence is CATSRGNRDRSTQYF. The DNA of the CDR3 is TGTGCCACCAGCAGAGGAAACCGGGACAGGAGTACGCAGTATTTT. Combining the CDR3 with reference TRBV15 and TRBJ2-3 gives the whole variable domain DAMVIQNPRYQVTQFGKPVTLSCSQTLNHNVMYWYQQKSSQAPKLLFHYYDKDFNNEADTPDNFQSRRPNTSFCFLDIRSPGLGDTAMYLCATSRGNRDRSTQYFGPGTRLTVL.

This sequence joins TRBV15 and TRBJ2-3; 9 nucleotides align to TRBD1. Germline-derived CDR1 and CDR2 are LNHNV and YYDKDF (reference sequence). With V trimmed by 5 bases and J by 2 bases, 8 bases remained unmatched. The CDR3 covers 16 residues. The CDR3 nucleotides read TGTGCCACCAGCCCTCGACAGGGGGTTCCCACAGATACGCAGTATTTT. Translated, it gives CATSPRQGVPTDTQYF.

V is TRBV4-3 and J is TRBJ1-3, with D possibly TRBD1 on 6 matching bases. Germline values: CDR1 LGHNA, CDR2 YSLEER. V shed 3 bases and J shed 0 bases, with 15 bases lying between them. The CDR3 extends over 17 amino acids. DNA of the CDR3: TGCGCCAGCAGCCAGTCACAGGGAGGGCTCTCTGGAAACACCATATATTTT. Its translation: CASSQSQGGLSGNTIYF.

The rearrangement links TRBV6-1 to TRBJ1-2, with 7 bases aligning to TRBD1. There are 14 residues in the CDR3. The junction had 7 bases not matched to a gene; V was cut back by 1 base and J by 8 bases. Looked up from germline, CDR1 is MNHNS and CDR2 is SASEGT. CDR3 DNA: TGTGCCAGCAGTGAAGGAACAGGGGTCCCAGGCTACACCTTC. It codes for CASSEGTGVPGYTF.

The CDR3 spells CASSLIGSTGARYEQYF. CDR3 DNA: TGTGCCAGCAGCTTAATAGGATCGACAGGGGCGAGGTACGAGCAGTACTTC. The rearrangement uses TRBV7-8 and TRBJ2-7; 8 bases are shared with TRBD1. CDR3 size: 17 residues. Germline assignment: CDR1 SGHVS and CDR2 FQNEAQ. J gave up 4 bases and V 2 bases, and 13 bases lay outside the gene matches.

Only one count was recorded for this clone. An end of the junction differs from the germline gene, which may be a read error. The chain carries TRBV5-4 and TRBJ1-2; D is unresolved. The CDR3 sequence is 13 residues long. CDR1 and CDR2 from the germline V gene are SGHNT and YYREEE (reference sequence). The CDR3 reads CASSLDSNYGYPF. DNA for the CDR3: TGTGCCAGCAGCTTGGATTCCAACTATGGCTACCCCTTC.

The V call is TRBV6-5, the J call TRBJ2-5; 14 nucleotides align to TRBD2. The CDR3 is 16 amino acids. Germline CDR1 MNHEY, CDR2 SVGAGI. V was pared by 2 bases and J by 3 bases, with 2 bases of the junction left unmatched. DNA of the CDR3: TGTGCCAGCAGTTACAGGGGACTAGCGGGGGAAGAGACCCAGTACTTC. Protein sequence: CASSYRGLAGEETQYF.

The rearrangement uses TRBV5-5 and TRBJ1-2; tentatively, D is TRBD1 (6 bases). Germline CDR1 reads SGHKS; CDR2 reads YYEKEE (reference sequence). The V and J ends lost 1 base and 6 bases respectively, with 16 bases between them. CDR3 length: 15 amino acids. The CDR3 DNA follows: TGTGCCAGCAGCTTGCGCGAAAGGGGGACGGATGGCTACACCTTC. Translation: CASSLRERGTDGYTF.

This chain uses TRBV7-9 with TRBJ1-2; D not certain. V lost 5 bases, J lost 3 bases, and 7 bases lay in between. CDR1 is SEHNR, CDR2 FQNEAQ, per germline (reference sequence). This CDR3 has 12 residues. The CDR3, as DNA: TGTGCCAGCAGCAGCGGCGACTATGGCTACACCTTC. This sequence encodes CASSSGDYGYTF.

V is TRBV7-6 and J is TRBJ1-6, with 7 nucleotides matching TRBD1. The CDR3 spans 15 residues. CDR1 is SGHVS, CDR2 FNYEAQ, per germline. The junction had 6 bases not matched to a gene; V was cut back by 3 bases and J by 7 bases. CDR3 region: CASSFRDSTNSPLHF. DNA for the CDR3: TGTGCCAGCAGCTTTAGGGACAGCACAAATTCACCCCTCCACTTT. Full variable domain (outside the CDR3, taken from reference TRBV7-6 and TRBJ1-6): GAGVSQSPRYKVTKRGQDVALRCDPISGHVSLYWYRQALGQGPEFLTYFNYEAQQDKSGLPNDRFSAERPEGSISTLTIQRTEQRDSAMYRCASSFRDSTNSPLHFGNGTRLTVT.

As to this clone: Distinct nucleotide sequences in the sample also encode this CDR3. V usage is TRBV30 and J usage is TRBJ1-1, with 7 positions matching TRBD1. CDR1 and CDR2 from the germline V gene are GTSNPN and SVGIG (reference sequence). The CDR3 runs to 13 residues. The V segment lost 2 bases and the J segment 4 bases; nucleotides outside the gene matches: 4. CDR3 nucleotides: TGTGCCTGGAGTCGACAGGGTGGCACTGAAGCTTTCTTT. The encoded protein is CAWSRQGGTEAFF.

DNA for the CDR3: TGCGCCAGCAGCCCTGGGGGGGCGGGGGGGCGGCAAAACATTCAGTACTTC. It yields the protein CASSPGGAGGRQNIQYF. The chain recombines TRBV4-1 with TRBJ2-4; TRBD2 matches at 9 bases. Germline CDR1 MGHRA, CDR2 YSYEKL. Trimming took 4 bases from V and 5 from J; bases not matched to a gene: 12. The CDR3 extends over 17 amino acids.

This rearrangement joins TRBV5-1 to TRBJ1-3, with no clear D. Germline values: CDR1 SGHRS, CDR2 YFSETQ. This CDR3 is built from 15 residues. Between the trimmed V and J ends, which lost 0 bases and 0 bases, there was a span of 7 bases. In DNA, the CDR3 is TGCGCCAGCAGCTTGGCCACAGACTCTGGAAACACCATATATTTT. This codes for CASSLATDSGNTIYF.

V usage is TRBV6-5 and J usage is TRBJ1-2, with 8 bases matching TRBD1. CDR3 length equals 13 residues. V lost 0 bases to trimming and J lost 12 bases; unmatched junction nucleotides: 6. The germline CDR1 and CDR2 sequences are MNHEY and SVGAGI. CDR3 protein: CASSYSSRGRHTF. In DNA form, the CDR3 reads TGTGCCAGCAGTTACTCGAGCAGGGGGCGGCACACCTTC.

By share, this clone ranks as medium-sized. The chain combines TRBV19 with TRBJ1-1, with TRBD1 identical over 7 bases. Germline trimming cut 3 bases from V and 1 base from J; bases unmatched to any gene: 2. Germline values: CDR1 LNHDA, CDR2 SQIVND (reference sequence). This CDR3 is 14 amino acids long. CDR3 amino acids: CASSIRQGNTEAFF. CDR3 coding DNA: TGTGCCAGTAGTATTAGACAGGGGAACACTGAAGCTTTCTTT.